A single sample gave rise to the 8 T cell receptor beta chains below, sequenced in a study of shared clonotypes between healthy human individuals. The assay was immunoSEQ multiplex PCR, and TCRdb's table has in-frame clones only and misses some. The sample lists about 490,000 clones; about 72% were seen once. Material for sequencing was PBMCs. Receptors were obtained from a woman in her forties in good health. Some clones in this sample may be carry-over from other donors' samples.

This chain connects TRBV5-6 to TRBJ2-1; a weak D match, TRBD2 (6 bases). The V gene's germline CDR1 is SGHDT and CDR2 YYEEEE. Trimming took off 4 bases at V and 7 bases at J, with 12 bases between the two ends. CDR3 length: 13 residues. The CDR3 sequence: CASSRGSSNEQFF. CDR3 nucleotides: TGTGCCAGCAGCCGGGGGTCCTCGAATGAGCAGTTCTTC. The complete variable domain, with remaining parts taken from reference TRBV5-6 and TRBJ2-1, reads DAGVTQSPTHLIKTRGQQVTLRCSPKSGHDTVSWYQQALGQGPQFIFQYYEEEERQRGNFPDRFSGHQFPNYSSELNVNALLLGDSALYLCASSRGSSNEQFFGPGTRLTVL.

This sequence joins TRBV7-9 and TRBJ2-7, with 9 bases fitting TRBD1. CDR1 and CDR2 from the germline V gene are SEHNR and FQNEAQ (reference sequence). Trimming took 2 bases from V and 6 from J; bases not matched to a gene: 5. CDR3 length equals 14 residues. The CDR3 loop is CASSLTGQGGEQYF. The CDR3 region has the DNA TGTGCCAGCAGCTTAACGGGACAGGGTGGCGAGCAGTACTTC.

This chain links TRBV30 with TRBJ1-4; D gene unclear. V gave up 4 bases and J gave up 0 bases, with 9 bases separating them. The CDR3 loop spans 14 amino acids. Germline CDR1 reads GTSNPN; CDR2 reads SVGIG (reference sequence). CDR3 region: CAWTGVSTNEKLFF. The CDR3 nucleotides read TGTGCCTGGACCGGGGTATCAACTAATGAAAAACTGTTTTTT.

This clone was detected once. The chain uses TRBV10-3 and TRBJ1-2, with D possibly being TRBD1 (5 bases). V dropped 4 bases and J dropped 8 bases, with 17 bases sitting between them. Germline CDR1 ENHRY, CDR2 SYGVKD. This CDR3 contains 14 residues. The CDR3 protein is CAISGSGGDVGYTF. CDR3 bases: TGTGCCATCAGTGGTTCCGGGGGGGACGTGGGCTACACCTTC.

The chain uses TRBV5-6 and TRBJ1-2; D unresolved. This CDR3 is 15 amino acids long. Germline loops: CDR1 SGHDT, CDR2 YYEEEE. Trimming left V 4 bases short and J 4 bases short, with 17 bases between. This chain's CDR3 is CASSPLGGSGYGYTF. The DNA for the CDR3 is TGTGCCAGCAGCCCCCTGGGCGGCTCCGGCTATGGCTACACCTTC.

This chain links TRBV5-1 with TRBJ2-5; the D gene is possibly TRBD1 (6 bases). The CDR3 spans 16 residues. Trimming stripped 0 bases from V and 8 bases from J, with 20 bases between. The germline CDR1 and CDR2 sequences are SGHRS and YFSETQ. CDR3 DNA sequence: TGCGCCAGCAGCTTGGCCGGAGAAAGGGGGATTCGAACCCAGTACTTC. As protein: CASSLAGERGIRTQYF.

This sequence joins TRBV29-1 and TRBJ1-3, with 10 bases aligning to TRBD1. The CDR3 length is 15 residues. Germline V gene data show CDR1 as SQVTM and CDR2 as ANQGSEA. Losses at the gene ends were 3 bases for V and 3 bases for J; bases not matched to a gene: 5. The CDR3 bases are TGCAGCGTTGACTCGACAGGGGGCTATGGAAACACCATATATTTT. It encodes CSVDSTGGYGNTIYF.

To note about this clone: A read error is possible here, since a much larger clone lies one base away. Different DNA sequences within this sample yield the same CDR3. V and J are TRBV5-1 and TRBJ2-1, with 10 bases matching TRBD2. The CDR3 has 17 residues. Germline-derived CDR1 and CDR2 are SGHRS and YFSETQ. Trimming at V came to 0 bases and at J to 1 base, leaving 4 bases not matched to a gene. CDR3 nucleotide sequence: TGCGCCAGCAGCTTGGAAGCTAGCGGGAGTTCCTACAATGAGCAGTTCTTC. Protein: CASSLEASGSSYNEQFF.